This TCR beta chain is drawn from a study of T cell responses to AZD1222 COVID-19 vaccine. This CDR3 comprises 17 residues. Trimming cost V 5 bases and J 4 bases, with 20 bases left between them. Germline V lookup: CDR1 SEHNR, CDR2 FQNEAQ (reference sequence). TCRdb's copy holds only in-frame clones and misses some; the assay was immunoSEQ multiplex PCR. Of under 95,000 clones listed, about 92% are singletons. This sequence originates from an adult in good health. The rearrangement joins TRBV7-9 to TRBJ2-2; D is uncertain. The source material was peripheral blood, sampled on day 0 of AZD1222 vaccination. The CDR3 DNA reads TGTGCCAGCAGCCTCAGTCGGGCTACGCGAGGCACCGGGGAGCTGTTTTTT. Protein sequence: CASSLSRATRGTGELFF.